This T cell receptor beta chain appears in the sequencing data of a study of shared clonotypes between healthy human individuals. Each PCR replicate from the sorted subsets contained about 200 ng DNA, which is some 31,000 T cell genomes. TCRdb's copy holds only in-frame clones and misses some; the assay was immunoSEQ multiplex PCR. The sample lists approximately 2.5 million clones, approximately 94% seen once, with about 0.38% in the top ten. The germline V and J ends were trimmed by 4 bases and 2 bases, with 13 bases remaining between them. Per the germline V gene, CDR1 is SGHTA and CDR2 is FQGTGA. The CDR3 runs 15 residues. Notes on the study in general: Blood was the sole source, and tissue repertoires probably differ.

On this clone itself: Its antigen remains unknown.

The V and J genes are TRBV7-3 and TRBJ2-3, with D unclear. The receptor comes from a man aged 18 to 30 in good health. Some clones in this sample may be carry-over from other donors' samples. What was sequenced was naive CD4+ T cells from PBMCs. Subset in this sample: CD45RA+ positively selected. The CDR3 DNA follows: TGTGCCAGCAGCTCCCTCGGCGAGCCCACAGATACGCAGTATTTT. Its protein product is CASSSLGEPTDTQYF.